The sequence of this TCR beta chain was determined in a study of blood T cells in healthy people across ages. Study-wide points: The study regarded diversity estimates from one million T cells as underestimates. Fewer expanded clones and more diversity marked long-lived versus aged donors.

CDR3 length: 16 amino acids. Trimming removed 5 bases from V and 2 bases from J, with 16 bases in between. CDR1 SGHVS and CDR2 FNYEAQ come from the germline V gene. Each donor supplied around 9.6 milliliters of peripheral blood. A sample-barcoded 5' primer and a J-beta primer mix were used in a second PCR of roughly 7 to 11 cycles. All samples yielded 2.5 million or more CDR3-containing paired-end reads. Each CDR3 protein is one row after TCRdb ran MiXCR on the 5' RACE reads. The sample contains hundreds of thousands of distinct CDR3 sequences, about 62% of which appear only once. A word on this clonotype: Its specificity is unknown.

Sample: blood. The TCR was taken from a man younger than 45 in good health. The chain uses TRBV7-6 and TRBJ2-1; TRBD2 is a possible D gene (6 bases). The CDR3 loop is CASSPQQAGTYNEQFF. The CDR3 nucleotides are TGTGCCAGCAGCCCACAACAAGCGGGCACCTACAATGAGCAGTTCTTC. Together with reference TRBV7-6 and TRBJ2-1, the CDR3 gives the full variable domain: GAGVSQSPRYKVTKRGQDVALRCDPISGHVSLYWYRQALGQGPEFLTYFNYEAQQDKSGLPNDRFSAERPEGSISTLTIQRTEQRDSAMYRCASSPQQAGTYNEQFFGPGTRLTVL.